This is a list of T cell receptor beta chains from one sample in a study of T cells in localized non-small cell lung cancer. Assay used: immunoSEQ multiplex PCR; TCRdb lists only in-frame clones, some missing. Counted here are about 40,000 clones, 70% to 90% occurring once; the ten biggest clones make up around 3.7%. The input for sequencing was peripheral blood, taken before any cancer treatment. The receptors originated from a man between 18 and 49 years old with stage I lung adenocarcinoma. The CDR3 runs from the conserved cysteine through the conserved F or W. The D gene is left open where the match is weak. Clone size is shown for a subset of rows, as once, few, many or a class of expanded clone.

NA | 21 | TRBD2 | TRBJ2-4 | TRBV4-1 | CASSQDIPSRGPGGAKNIQYF | TGCGCCAGCAGCCAAGACATTCCCTCTCGAGGGCCCGGGGGGGCCAAAAACATTCAGTACTTC
NA | 14 | TRBD1 | TRBJ1-2 | TRBV7-2 | CASSSSTGEGGYTF | TGTGCCAGCAGCTCCAGTACAGGGGAGGGTGGCTACACCTTT
NA | 16 | NA | TRBJ1-1 | TRBV11-1 | CASSLRPGPHGTEAFF | TGTGCCAGCAGCCTACGTCCCGGGCCCCACGGGACTGAAGCTTTCTTT
NA | 14 | NA | TRBJ1-6 | TRBV5-4 | CASSLGTRDSPLHF | TGTGCCAGCAGCTTGGGCACCAGGGATTCACCCCTCCACTTT
NA | 14 | NA | TRBJ1-1 | TRBV5-1 | CASSLEGRGTEAFF | TGCGCCAGCAGCTTGGAGGGGCGAGGCACTGAAGCTTTCTTT
NA | 13 | TRBD1 | TRBJ2-7 | TRBV29-1 | CSAGQGVTYEQYF | TGCAGCGCGGGACAGGGGGTAACCTACGAGCAGTACTTC
NA | 19 | NA | TRBJ1-1 | TRBV5-6 | CASSFPRVQLLGMNTEAFF | TGTGCCAGCAGCTTCCCCCGGGTACAACTATTGGGAATGAACACTGAAGCTTTCTTT
NA | 16 | TRBD1 | TRBJ1-1 | TRBV5-1 | CASSSWDRGLRTEAFF | TGCGCCAGCAGCTCGTGGGACAGGGGGTTACGAACTGAAGCTTTCTTT
once | 15 | NA | TRBJ1-5 | TRBV4-3 | CASSQDSRGNQPQHF | TGCGCCAGCAGCCAAGATAGCCGGGGAAATCAGCCCCAGCATTTT
NA | 17 | TRBD1 | TRBJ2-1 | TRBV19 | CASSNRPGQTSYNEQFF | TGTGCCAGTAGTAACCGACCGGGACAGACCTCCTACAATGAGCAGTTCTTC
NA | 15 | TRBD1 | TRBJ1-1 | TRBV15 | CATSNRQGRVTEAFF | TGTGCCACCAGCAATAGACAGGGGCGGGTCACTGAAGCTTTCTTT
few | 19 | NA | TRBJ2-2 | TRBV30 | CAWSPDAYPPNSNTGELFF | TGTGCCTGGAGCCCCGACGCCTACCCCCCGAACTCGAACACCGGGGAGCTGTTTTTT
NA | 15 | TRBD1 | TRBJ1-5 | TRBV28 | CASSQTGGSLRPQHF | TGTGCCAGCAGTCAGACAGGGGGCTCCCTGCGGCCCCAGCATTTT
NA | 13 | TRBD1 | TRBJ2-5 | TRBV5-4 | CASSSDRAETQYF | TGTGCCAGCAGCTCGGACAGGGCAGAGACCCAGTACTTC
once | 13 | NA | TRBJ2-2 | TRBV11-1 | CASSPALTGELFF | TGTGCCAGCAGCCCGGCTTTAACCGGGGAGCTGTTTTTT
NA | 12 | NA | TRBJ2-2 | TRBV19 | CASSTGAGELFF | TGTGCCAGTAGTACCGGGGCCGGGGAGCTGTTTTTT
few | 13 | TRBD1 | TRBJ1-1 | TRBV29-1 | CSADREVNTEAFF | TGCAGCGCGGACAGGGAGGTGAACACTGAAGCTTTCTTT
NA | 14 | TRBD1 | TRBJ2-5 | TRBV30 | CAWSSTGGHQTQYF | TGTGCCTGGAGTAGTACAGGGGGTCACCAGACCCAGTACTTC
NA | 13 | NA | TRBJ1-1 | TRBV7-8 | CASRGGRYTEAFF | TGTGCCAGCAGGGGGGGGCGATACACTGAAGCTTTCTTT
NA | 13 | NA | TRBJ2-7 | TRBV6-1 | CASRARPSYEQYF | TGTGCCAGCAGGGCCAGGCCTTCCTACGAGCAGTACTTC
few | 12 | NA | TRBJ2-1 | TRBV30 | CAWKGPGNEQFF | TGTGCCTGGAAGGGGCCGGGCAATGAGCAGTTCTTC
NA | 15 | TRBD1 | TRBJ2-7 | TRBV10-3 | CASSWTGGPLNEQYF | TGTGCCAGCAGCTGGACAGGGGGCCCGTTGAACGAGCAGTACTTC
NA | 13 | NA | TRBJ1-2 | TRBV5-4 | CASSLQGVGGYTF | TGTGCCAGCAGCCTACAGGGTGTCGGTGGCTACACCTTC
once | 17 | NA | TRBJ1-2 | TRBV2 | CASSESVYRQPRNGYTF | TGTGCCAGCAGTGAATCTGTATACCGACAGCCTCGAAATGGCTACACCTTC
few | 12 | NA | TRBJ1-1 | TRBV7-8 | CASSLRETEAFF | TGTGCCAGCAGCTTGCGAGAGACTGAAGCTTTCTTT
NA | 15 | NA | TRBJ1-2 | TRBV27 | CASSHAGGANYGYTF | TGTGCCAGCAGTCATGCCGGGGGCGCTAACTATGGCTACACCTTC
NA | 16 | NA | TRBJ1-6 | TRBV25-1 | CASSRTGSSYNSPLHF | TGTGCCAGCAGTAGAACAGGGAGCTCCTATAATTCACCCCTCCACTTT
NA | 13 | NA | TRBJ1-6 | TRBV2 | CASRQGFNSPLHF | TGTGCCAGCAGACAGGGATTCAATTCACCCCTCCACTTT
few | 13 | NA | TRBJ1-6 | TRBV4-1 | CASSQLIKGPLHF | TGCGCCAGCAGCCAATTGATAAAGGGTCCCCTCCACTTT
NA | 12 | NA | TRBJ2-7 | TRBV27 | CASSFGGYEQYF | TGTGCCAGCAGTTTCGGGGGTTACGAGCAGTACTTC
NA | 16 | TRBD2 | TRBJ2-1 | TRBV4-3 | CASSDTGTSGVYEQFF | TGCGCCAGCAGCGATACGGGGACTAGCGGGGTATATGAGCAGTTCTTC
NA | 14 | TRBD2 | TRBJ2-1 | TRBV2 | CASSLSGGTNEQFF | TGTGCCAGCAGTCTTAGCGGGGGGACCAATGAGCAGTTCTTC
NA | 13 | NA | TRBJ2-3 | TRBV19 | CASSNRAGDTQYF | TGTGCCAGTAGTAACAGGGCAGGAGATACGCAGTATTTT
NA | 12 | NA | TRBJ1-2 | TRBV29-1 | CSVDTDNYGYTF | TGCAGCGTCGATACTGACAACTATGGCTACACCTTC
NA | 16 | TRBD1 | TRBJ1-2 | TRBV6-5 | CASSSITGQGFDGYTF | TGTGCCAGCAGTTCCATCACGGGACAGGGGTTCGATGGCTACACCTTC
NA | 15 | TRBD1 | TRBJ2-5 | TRBV7-6 | CASSLLGGSGETQYF | TGTGCCAGCAGCTTATTAGGGGGCTCGGGAGAGACCCAGTACTTC
NA | 17 | NA | TRBJ1-1 | TRBV21-1 | CASSKNPGQGGNTEAFF | TGTGCCAGCAGCAAAAATCCGGGACAGGGGGGCAACACTGAAGCTTTCTTT
NA | 15 | TRBD2 | TRBJ2-2 | TRBV11-2 | CASSLRTSHTGELFF | TGTGCCAGCAGCTTGAGGACTAGCCACACCGGGGAGCTGTTTTTT
NA | 11 | NA | TRBJ2-3 | TRBV29-1 | CSVGITDTQYF | TGCAGCGTTGGGATCACAGATACGCAGTATTTT
NA | 15 | NA | TRBJ1-1 | TRBV5-5 | CASSLGFGAYREAFF | TGTGCCAGCAGCTTGGGCTTCGGTGCGTATAGGGAAGCTTTCTTT
NA | 11 | TRBD1 | TRBJ1-1 | TRBV6-1 | CASSRDRTAFF | TGTGCCAGCAGTCGGGACAGGACCGCTTTCTTT
NA | 13 | TRBD1 | TRBJ2-7 | TRBV4-2 | CASSQGTDYEQYF | TGTGCCAGCAGCCAGGGGACAGACTACGAGCAGTACTTC
NA | 15 | NA | TRBJ1-1 | TRBV27 | CASSYLGQINTEAFF | TGTGCCAGCAGTTACTTAGGACAGATAAACACTGAAGCTTTCTTT
NA | 14 | NA | TRBJ1-2 | TRBV10-3 | CAIKSGRQNYGYTF | TGTGCCATCAAGTCAGGGCGGCAGAACTATGGCTACACCTTC
NA | 9 | NA | TRBJ1-2 | TRBV30 | CAWGSGYTF | TGTGCCTGGGGATCCGGCTACACCTTC
NA | 16 | TRBD2 | TRBJ2-3 | TRBV7-2 | CASSPTGGLGTDTQYF | TGTGCCAGCAGCCCCACGGGGGGGTTGGGCACAGATACGCAGTATTTT
NA | 15 | NA | TRBJ1-2 | TRBV19 | CASSIPRTLSRGYTF | TGTGCCAGTAGTATTCCCCGGACCCTCTCGAGGGGCTACACCTTC
NA | 14 | NA | TRBJ2-7 | TRBV7-9 | CASSHRDNSYEQYF | TGTGCCAGCAGCCACCGGGACAACTCCTACGAGCAGTACTTC
NA | 15 | NA | TRBJ2-2 | TRBV5-1 | CASSLAQGNTGELFF | TGCGCCAGCAGCTTGGCCCAGGGAAACACCGGGGAGCTGTTTTTT